This TCR beta chain emerged from a study of shared clonotypes between healthy human individuals (TCRdb year 2020). Background on the whole study: The cohort comprised two women and a few men aged 18 to 49 years. For each donor, CD4 naive and CD4 memory were each run on three plates, CD8 naive on two plates, and CD8 memory on one plate. The study deeply sequenced blood TCR repertoires of about five healthy adults to estimate repertoire size and the extent of clonotype sharing between individuals. Libraries were prepared and TCR repertoires were sequenced by different laboratories using diverse techniques, in order to increase sequencing depth and limit assay-specific biases. Leukapheresis yielded between about 0.85 and 10 billion PBMCs per donor.

Points on this clone: Its antigen specificity is not known. No qualities accompany the bases; no much larger clone lies one base away. Other nucleotide sequences in the sample specify the same CDR3.

CDR1 is given as SGHRS and CDR2 as YFSETQ, both from the germline V gene. V and J are trimmed by 4 bases and 5 bases, and the gene matches miss 2 bases of the junction. Taken from cysteine to phenylalanine, the CDR3 has 14 residues. CDR3 DNA only is kept here, 42 bases in frame from base 1. Using the deep immunoSEQ assay, TCR CDR3 regions were amplified from genomic DNA by multiplex PCR. For each cell subset, the extracted genomic DNA was distributed evenly across all wells of several immunoSEQ 96-well plates, and each plate served as one replicate. For sorted subsets, roughly 200 ng genomic DNA, equal to about 30,000 T cell genomes, was loaded into each replicate PCR. The purified libraries were quantified using a Qubit 3.0 fluorometer, sized with a Bioanalyzer 2100, and then quantified again using the KAPA Library Quantification kit. Every immunoSEQ 96-well plate was sequenced on a separate single-read 150-cycle Illumina NextSeq 550 flow cell. On the authors' methods: Because only junctional sequences without quality scores were contained in the immunoSEQ output, filtering matching that applied to full-length reads could not be performed. Sequences were annotated with PyIR, a Python wrapper for IgBLAST v1.9, using IMGT germline references to assign V/J genes and CDR3. Reads were filtered out if the reads had weak V/J assignments (E-value above 1e-6), no CDR3, stop codons, out-of-frame junctions, or ambiguous translated residues. A V3J clonotype was defined by an identical inferred V gene, J gene, and CDR3 amino acid sequence. Percentage overlap between repertoires was computed as shared unique clonotypes divided by the size of the smaller repertoire. RTK rarefaction, the Chao1 estimator, and Recon v2.1 estimates of unobserved clonotypes were used to assess repertoire richness. OLGA was used to compute generation probabilities for all TCRbeta clonotypes that the gDNA method yielded from a few donors. TCRdb re-hosts the immuneACCESS table, in-frame sequences only. Its copies lack some clones; in the studies checked, an unresolved V gene accounts for under half of them, and the cause for the rest is not known. That table supplies the V and J calls and clone size; D and trimming were determined from the DNA. The sample table holds some 1 million clones, of which around 76% were seen once. The top ten clonotypes cover roughly 1.4% of the sample.

Broad study findings and their caveats: Larger estimated clonotype richness was generally found for naive subsets than for memory subsets. Approximately 4.8% of naive CD4, around 4% of naive CD8, 2.3% of memory CD4, and roughly 0.4% of memory CD8 clonotypes were shared across a few donors. Sampling was restricted to blood, and TCR repertoires in tissue are likely to differ from TCR repertoires in blood. Rarefaction of sorted-subset datasets indicated incomplete sequencing despite the large sequencing depth. Pairwise subsampling indicated that sequencing depth was expected to affect the degree of clonotype sharing among donors. Clonotypes shared by all four sorted-subset donors showed higher generation probabilities than non-shared clonotypes. Because the study included only a small number of donors, the genetic and exposure-history diversity represented was limited.

The donors were healthy, HIV-negative adults who had no recently reported acute infections or vaccinations. All donors were Caucasian adults living in Nashville, Tennessee, USA. CD4+ T cells were enriched through magnetic negative selection, after which naive cells were positively selected on CD45RA and the remaining negative fraction served as the memory subset. Blood was obtained by leukapheresis, after which PBMCs were separated by Ficoll-Histopaque density gradient centrifugation and cryopreserved in liquid nitrogen vapor phase. Purity and quantity of every magnetically sorted T cell population were checked by analytical flow cytometry. Genomic DNA was isolated from each sorted fraction and quantified by UV absorbance on a Nanodrop 2000c.

This receptor was obtained from a man aged 18 to 30 in good health. The sample comprised memory CD4+ T cells sorted from blood. Sample cell subset or site, as interpreted from the label and publication: CD45RA-negative fraction. This receptor chain uses TRBV5-1 and TRBJ2-5, with 13 bases in between that match TRBD2. This receptor has the CDR3 CASSLGLAGETQYF. Here is the DNA: TGCGCCAGCAGCCTGGGACTAGCGGGGGAGACCCAGTACTTC.